The 14 T cell receptor beta chains in this list originate from one sample, sequenced in a study of human T cells and chemical hapten exposure. MiXCR, applied by TCRdb to the RACE reads, yields one record per CDR3 protein. The sample shows 55,000 to 75,000 distinct CDR3 sequences, about an eighth of them seen only once. The time point is: patch test 3, about 24 weeks after DPC sensitization. The treatment: therapeutic diphenylcyclopropenone sensitization with weekly scalp DPC. Sequences were derived from whole blood, sampled in connection with sensitization to the hapten diphenylcyclopropenone (DPC). The receptors stem from a man aged 25 to 40 with alopecia areata. Some clones in this sample may be carry-over from other donors' samples.

The chain is built from TRBV29-1 and TRBJ2-7; 7 bases map to TRBD1. CDR3 length equals 14 residues. The V gene end was trimmed by 4 bases and the J gene end by 1 base; junction bases not matched to a gene: 7. Germline V gives CDR1 SQVTM, CDR2 ANQGSEA. In nucleotides, the CDR3 is TGCAGCGTTGCCGGGACAGATACGTCCTACGAGCAGTACTTC. It codes for CSVAGTDTSYEQYF.

V is TRBV28 and J is TRBJ2-7; D unresolved. V shed 4 bases and J shed 2 bases, with 9 bases lying between them. The germline V gene has CDR1 MDHEN and CDR2 SYDVKM. The CDR3 runs to 13 residues. DNA for the CDR3: TGTGCCAGCAGTTATAGTGAGACCTACGAGCAGTACTTC. Its protein is CASSYSETYEQYF.

This clonotype was seen ten or more times. The chain recombines TRBV6-5 with TRBJ1-2; unclear D gene. Germline CDR1 MNHEY, CDR2 SVGAGI. The V gene lost 6 bases and the J gene lost 3 bases, with 11 bases spanning the gap. There are 13 residues in the CDR3. The CDR3 protein is CASRETGYYGYTF. The CDR3 DNA reads TGTGCCAGCAGGGAGACCGGGTACTATGGCTACACCTTC.

The chain links TRBV12-5 to TRBJ2-1, with D tentatively TRBD1 (5 bases). V was trimmed by 6 bases and J by 2 bases, leaving 14 bases between them. This CDR3 is 15 amino acids long. The V gene's germline CDR1 is LGHNT and CDR2 FRNRAP. The CDR3 spells CASGVGDLPYNEQFF. The CDR3 DNA reads TGTGCTAGTGGGGTAGGGGATCTGCCCTACAATGAGCAGTTCTTC.

This clonotype was counted a few times. The chain joins TRBV7-2 to TRBJ2-7; D possibly corresponds to TRBD1 (9 bases). CDR3 length: 14 amino acids. V lost 5 bases and J 12 bases, leaving 23 bases between the germline ends. CDR1 SGHTA and CDR2 FQGNSA come from the germline V gene. The CDR3 DNA is TGTGCCAGCAGCCGGGAGGGGACAGGGAGGATACCGTACTTC. It translates to CASSREGTGRIPYF.

This clonotype was observed a handful of times. The V gene is TRBV12-2, the J gene TRBJ2-7; TRBD1, the table's D call, lacks a check against the DNA. TRBV12-2 is labeled a pseudogene. The CDR3 is made up of 17 amino acids. CDR3 residues: CASRFRSNQGTCYEQYF. Here the CDR3 DNA reads TGTGCAAGTCGCTTCAGAAGTAATCAGGGGACGTGCTACGAGCAGTACTTC.

The V gene is TRBV7-9, the J gene TRBJ1-1; D remains unclear. Looked up from germline, CDR1 is SEHNR and CDR2 is FQNEAQ (reference sequence). V lost 5 bases, J lost 1 base, and 11 bases lay in between. The CDR3 runs to 14 residues. CDR3 in amino acids: CASSPGISNTEAFF. The CDR3 region has the DNA TGTGCCAGCAGCCCCGGGATTTCGAACACTGAAGCTTTCTTT.

Concerning this clonotype itself: A read error may be the cause here, since a much bigger clone is one base away. The chain employs TRBV24-1 and TRBJ2-3, with a weak D call TRBD2 (7 bases). Germline V lookup: CDR1 KGHDR, CDR2 SFDVKD. The CDR3 length is 17 residues. V dropped 4 bases and J dropped 1 base, with 17 bases sitting between them. The CDR3: CATSDRKGGVGTDTQYF. CDR3 nucleotides: TGTGCCACCAGTGACAGGAAAGGGGGGGTTGGCACAGATACGCAGTATTTT.

Of note for this clonotype: One base away lies a much larger clone, so this may be a sequencing read error. The rearrangement links TRBV28 to TRBJ2-7; TRBD2 aligns across 11 bases. There are 15 residues in the CDR3. Germline V gene data show CDR1 as MDHEN and CDR2 as SYDVKM. CDR3 sequence (DNA): TGTGCCAGCGGACTAGCGGGTGGTATCTCCTGCGAGCAGTACTTC. Translation: CASGLAGGISCEQYF.

This clonotype was seen at least ten times. This sequence joins TRBV7-8 and TRBJ2-1, with TRBD2 matching 7 bases. The CDR3 has 17 amino acids. Germline assignment: CDR1 SGHVS and CDR2 FQNEAQ. After removal of 2 bases from V and 1 base from J, the junction contained 8 bases not matched to a gene. CDR3 sequence (DNA): TGTGCCAGCAGCTTACGGGAAACTAGCGTTTCCTACAATGAGCAGTTCTTC. This sequence encodes CASSLRETSVSYNEQFF.

V is TRBV29-1 and J is TRBJ2-3, with TRBD1 identical over 7 bases. V trimming: 7 bases; J trimming: 0 bases; junction bases outside the gene matches: 4. CDR1 SQVTM and CDR2 ANQGSEA come from the germline V gene. The CDR3 runs to 13 residues. In DNA, the CDR3 is TGCAGCGAGACAGGGTGGAGCACAGATACGCAGTATTTT. Translation gives CSETGWSTDTQYF.

This clonotype has at least ten counts. This rearrangement joins TRBV20-1 to TRBJ2-6, with TRBD1 identical over 9 bases. Looked up from germline, CDR1 is DFQATT and CDR2 is SNEGSKA (reference sequence). The CDR3 is 18 residues long. The V segment lost 3 bases and the J segment 3 bases; nucleotides outside the gene matches: 12. CDR3 bases: TGCAGTGCTAGGACCGGCGGACAGGGGAGCCGTGGGGCCAACGTCCTGACTTTC. Protein: CSARTGGQGSRGANVLTF.

This clonotype came up a few times. This sequence joins TRBV5-1 and TRBJ2-2, with TRBD1 matching over 10 bases. The length of the CDR3 is 16 residues. CDR1 is SGHRS, CDR2 YFSETQ, per germline. J lost 5 bases, V lost 3 bases, and 7 bases had no gene match. This chain's CDR3 is CASSSRQGAGTGELFF. The CDR3 coding sequence is TGCGCCAGCAGCTCACGACAGGGGGCCGGTACCGGGGAGCTGTTTTTT.

This clonotype was seen a handful of times. V usage is TRBV5-1 and J usage is TRBJ1-1, with no clear D. The CDR3 is 13 residues long. Germline V gene sequence: CDR1 SGHRS, CDR2 YFSETQ. Trimming shortened V by 1 base and J by 6 bases, and 10 bases separated the two germline ends. The CDR3 sequence: CASSLFGDAEAFF. CDR3 DNA: TGCGCCAGCAGCTTGTTCGGAGATGCTGAAGCTTTCTTT.